The present T cell receptor beta chain was sequenced within a study of graft-versus-host responses after intestinal transplantation. Whole-study context: Anti-thymocyte globulin induction preceded 2 to 4 years of tacrolimus and steroid maintenance in all recipients. Study-wide results and caveats: GvH clones occurred in recipient marrow; some first appeared in ileum or blood.

Germline loops: CDR1 SGHDT, CDR2 YYEEEE. V was trimmed by 0 bases and J by 0 bases, leaving 16 bases between them. The CDR3 sequence is 18 residues long. Sequenced by immunoSEQ multiplex PCR; TCRdb stores in-frame clones only, minus some. Of tens of thousands of clones listed, 83% are singletons. With respect to this clone: Its cognate antigen is unknown.

This TCR was sampled from a human patient who received an intestinal transplant, so some T cells may come from the graft donor. The sequencing here drew on PBMCs, taken 28 days after intestinal transplant. The chain employs TRBV5-6 and TRBJ2-4; D possibly corresponds to TRBD2 (5 bases). The CDR3 nucleotides read TGTGCCAGCAGCTTGGGAGTACCAGGACTCTCAGCCAAAAACATTCAGTACTTC. Translating gives CASSLGVPGLSAKNIQYF.